This T cell receptor beta chain was found in a study of technical replicates of blood from several donors (dated by TCRdb to between 2016 and 2019). The CDR3 holds 16 amino acids from the cysteine to the phenylalanine. Only CDR3 DNA remains: 48 bases, in frame from the first base. V loses 2 bases, J loses 5 bases, and the germline ends lie 17 bases apart. According to the germline V gene, CDR1 reads MNHEY and CDR2 reads SVGAGI. A word on this clone: The antigen it binds to is not known. One base away there is no much larger clone; base qualities are not given.

Library creation used the immunoSEQ multiplex PCR assay. The clones in this table, taken by TCRdb from immuneACCESS, are in-frame only. Not every clone is retained; where verified, under half of the shortfall comes from an unresolved V gene, and the cause of the rest is unknown. This sample holds approximately 64,000 clones; roughly 86% were observed only once. The ten largest clones represent approximately 5.1% of the sample. The V and J genes are TRBV6-5 and TRBJ2-3, and the D gene may be TRBD2, 5 bases matching. This clonotype originated in a human donor in good health. Some clones in this sample may be carry-over from other donors' samples. Input material: PBMCs. The CDR3 sequence is CASSYRSTSGGDTQYF. The nucleotide sequence is given as TGTGCCAGCAGTTACCGTTCGACAAGTGGAGGAGATACGCAGTATTTT.